Below, 19 T cell receptor beta chains from the same sample are listed, as sequenced in a study of CD8 T cells in Susac syndrome (dated by TCRdb to the late 2010s). Library construction relied on the immunoSEQ multiplex PCR assay. RNA was extracted using the RNeasy kit, and roughly 0.5 to 1 ug of the RNA was reverse transcribed with random hexamers. TCRdb reanalyzed the raw reads on its own, using fastp at Q25 for trimming and MiXCR for clone calling, and kept in-frame beta chains. Every CDR3 protein is listed once, alongside the most common genes and DNA of its rows. Here the sample has 200,000 to 300,000 distinct CDR3 sequences; roughly 95% occur a single time. The top ten hold around 0.07% of the sample. Sequenced sample: CD4+ T cells from PBMCs. These receptor sequences come from a human donor with multiple sclerosis.

This chain connects TRBV20-1 to TRBJ2-7; 7 bases line up with TRBD2. The CDR3 loop spans 13 amino acids. Germline lookup yields CDR1 DFQATT and CDR2 SNEGSKA (reference sequence). The J segment lost 7 bases and the V segment lost 3 bases, leaving 9 bases of the junction unmatched. CDR3 protein: CSASLAGAKEQYV. The DNA of the CDR3 is TGCAGTGCTAGCTTGGCGGGAGCGAAAGAGCAGTACGTC.

This chain links TRBV10-3 with TRBJ2-3; possible D gene TRBD2, 5 bases. The V and J ends lost 4 bases and 5 bases respectively, with 7 bases between them. Per germline, CDR1 ENHRY and CDR2 SYGVKD. The CDR3 runs 12 residues. The CDR3 loop reads CAISGEGDTQYF. CDR3 nucleotides: TGTGCCATCAGTGGAGAGGGAGATACGCAGTATTTT.

CDR3 sequence: CASSSLLGTGADTQYF. In DNA, the CDR3 is TGTGCCAGCAGTTCACTGCTAGGCACCGGGGCAGATACGCAGTATTTT. The chain employs TRBV27 and TRBJ2-3; a possible D gene is TRBD2 (5 bases). V was trimmed by 4 bases and J by 4 bases, leaving 18 bases between them. The CDR3 totals 16 residues. CDR1 is MNHEY and CDR2 is SMNVEV in the germline V gene (reference sequence).

The genes are TRBV30 and TRBJ1-1; TRBD1 is a possible D gene (5 bases). The CDR3 extends over 13 amino acids. The V gene's germline CDR1 is GTSNPN and CDR2 SVGIG (reference sequence). With 1 base removed from V and 2 bases from J, the gap between germline ends came to 8 bases. This CDR3 is CAWSGQGNTEAFF. The CDR3 DNA sequence: TGTGCCTGGAGTGGCCAGGGCAACACTGAAGCTTTCTTT.

The rearrangement uses TRBV12-3 or TRBV12-4 and TRBJ2-7; TRBD2 agrees at 8 bases. This CDR3 is built from 17 residues. The junction had 10 bases not matched to a gene; V was cut back by 0 bases and J by 3 bases. DNA for the CDR3: TGTGCCAGCAGTTTAGCAAGGAGCGGGGGCACTCACTACGAGCAGTACTTC. Its translation: CASSLARSGGTHYEQYF.

The chain couples TRBV3-1 to TRBJ2-3; TRBD2 is a possible D gene (6 bases). Germline values: CDR1 LGHDT, CDR2 YNNKEL (reference sequence). The CDR3 covers 14 residues. The V gene lost 2 bases and the J gene lost 4 bases, with 10 bases spanning the gap. The CDR3 bases are TGTGCCAGCAGCCAATTCGCGGGACCAGATACGCAGTATTTT. Translating it yields CASSQFAGPDTQYF.

The V and J genes are TRBV7-6 and TRBJ2-3, with D perhaps given as TRBD1 or TRBD2 (5 bases each). Germline V gene lookup returns CDR1 SGHVS and CDR2 FNYEAQ. This CDR3 has 16 residues. The ends were cut back, 2 bases at V and 0 bases at J, with 12 bases in the middle. The CDR3 region is CASSLSWGTSTDTQYF. CDR3 sequence (DNA): TGTGCCAGCAGCTTATCTTGGGGGACCAGCACAGATACGCAGTATTTT.

This clonotype appeared once. The chain links TRBV12-3 or TRBV12-4 to TRBJ2-6, with 11 positions matching TRBD1. The junction had 6 bases not matched to a gene; V was cut back by 5 bases and J by 0 bases. CDR3 length: 18 amino acids. The CDR3 loop reads CASSPGQGATSGANVLTF. In nucleotides, the CDR3 is TGTGCCAGCAGTCCCGGACAGGGGGCTACCTCTGGGGCCAACGTCCTGACTTTC.

This clonotype was seen once. This chain uses TRBV3-1 with TRBJ2-5; D gene unclear. V lost 3 bases and J 4 bases, leaving 12 bases between the germline ends. The CDR3 has 14 residues. Per the germline V gene, CDR1 is LGHDT and CDR2 is YNNKEL (reference sequence). The CDR3 DNA follows: TGTGCCAGCAGCCACCGATCGGGTCGAGAGACCCAGTACTTC. It codes for CASSHRSGRETQYF.

The V gene is TRBV23-1, the J gene TRBJ2-7; D uncertain. TRBV23-1 belongs to the ORF category, with a function that is uncertain. Trimming cost V 2 bases and J 2 bases, with 7 bases left between them. The CDR3 runs to 13 residues. This CDR3 is CASSQAGPYEQYV. Here the CDR3 DNA reads TGCGCCAGCAGTCAAGCTGGTCCCTACGAGCAGTACGTC.

The V and J genes are TRBV7-2 and TRBJ1-3; D call uncertain. The germline gives CDR1 SGHTA, CDR2 FQGNSA. CDR3 length equals 16 residues. The V end lost 1 base, the J end lost 8 bases, and 18 bases lay between the germline ends. CDR3 sequence: CASSLGSGRLQDTIYF. As DNA, the CDR3 is TGTGCCAGCAGCTTAGGTTCAGGCCGCTTACAAGACACCATATATTTT.

The chain combines TRBV30 with TRBJ1-2; D is unresolved. Germline CDR1 GTSNPN, CDR2 SVGIG (reference sequence). The CDR3 contains 12 residues. Trimming removed 4 bases at V and 8 bases at J, with 14 bases between. The chain's CDR3 is CAWNWATAGYTF. For the CDR3, the DNA is TGTGCCTGGAACTGGGCAACAGCGGGCTACACCTTC.

V usage is TRBV7-2 and J usage is TRBJ2-3, with 8 positions matching TRBD2. Trimming removed 2 bases from V and 2 bases from J; junction bases left unmatched: 3. CDR3 length: 15 residues. From germline, CDR1 is SGHTA and CDR2 FQGNSA. The CDR3 sequence: CASSLTGGATDTQYF. The CDR3 coding sequence is TGTGCCAGCAGCTTAACCGGGGGGGCCACAGATACGCAGTATTTT.

V usage is TRBV20-1 and J usage is TRBJ1-5; D may be TRBD1 (5 bases). Trimming took 0 bases from V and 7 from J, leaving 13 bases between them. Germline CDR1 DFQATT, CDR2 SNEGSKA (reference sequence). The CDR3 length is 14 residues. CDR3 bases: TGCAGTGCTAGAGATCCAGGGAAAGGGCAGCCCCAGCATTTT. Amino acids: CSARDPGKGQPQHF.

This sequence joins TRBV20-1 and TRBJ1-5, with 7 bases fitting TRBD1. CDR3 size: 16 residues. Unmatched junction bases numbered 17, after V lost 6 bases and J lost 6 bases. Germline V lookup: CDR1 DFQATT, CDR2 SNEGSKA (reference sequence). CDR3 coding DNA: TGCAGTGCCCTAAGACAGGGAGAGGGACGGCCTCAGCCCCAGCATTTT. Amino acid sequence: CSALRQGEGRPQPQHF.

This clonotype has a single count. The DNA of the CDR3 is TGTGCCAGCAGCCCGCCCCTGAACACTGAAGCTTTCTTT. Amino acid sequence: CASSPPLNTEAFF. The chain employs TRBV3-1 and TRBJ1-1; no definite D call. CDR3 length: 13 amino acids. Deletions cut 4 bases from V and 0 bases from J, with 6 bases between. CDR1 and CDR2 (germline): LGHDT, YNNKEL (reference sequence).

The chain joins TRBV20-1 to TRBJ1-1, with D possibly matching TRBD1 (5 bases). CDR1 is DFQATT and CDR2 is SNEGSKA in the germline V gene (reference sequence). The length of the CDR3 is 13 residues. Trimming took 6 bases from V and 4 from J, leaving 15 bases between them. CDR3 in DNA: TGCAGTGCCCACCTGCCGGGGACCACTGAAGCTTTCTTT. It yields the protein CSAHLPGTTEAFF.

V and J are TRBV5-6 and TRBJ2-3; D ambiguous. The length of the CDR3 is 16 residues. V was pared by 4 bases and J by 3 bases, with 18 bases between. Germline CDR1 is SGHDT and CDR2 is YYEEEE. This chain's CDR3 is CASSPRLSLETDTQYF. In DNA form, the CDR3 reads TGTGCCAGCAGCCCACGACTGAGCCTAGAGACAGATACGCAGTATTTT. The full variable domain, completed using reference TRBV5-6 and TRBJ2-3, is DAGVTQSPTHLIKTRGQQVTLRCSPKSGHDTVSWYQQALGQGPQFIFQYYEEEERQRGNFPDRFSGHQFPNYSSELNVNALLLGDSALYLCASSPRLSLETDTQYFGPGTRLTVL.

This chain uses TRBV12-3 or TRBV12-4 with TRBJ2-7; 7 nucleotides match TRBD1. Germline trimming cut 4 bases from V and 1 base from J; bases unmatched to any gene: 10. CDR3 length equals 16 residues. CDR3 protein: CASSSTGLRGSYEQYF. For the CDR3, the DNA is TGTGCCAGCAGTTCGACAGGGCTACGGGGATCCTACGAGCAGTACTTC.